This T cell receptor (beta chain) was retrieved from a study of OX40 agonist ivuxolimab in advanced cancers. Using immunoSEQ multiplex PCR, the repertoire was profiled, and TCRdb retains in-frame clones only, with some absent. The sample includes more than 60,000 clones, roughly four fifths of them seen just once. Study findings and constraints: Among some nonresponders, normalized T-cell clonal expansion was also low.

Trimming removed 0 bases at V and 7 bases at J, with 10 bases between. Germline V gene sequence: CDR1 LGHNA, CDR2 YSLEER. The CDR3 sequence is 14 residues long. About this clone itself: Antigen unknown.

The sequencing here drew on CD4+ or CD8+ T cells sorted from blood, taken in a trial of the OX40 agonist ivuxolimab. The chain has TRBV4-3 and TRBJ1-5; TRBD1 might be the D (5 bases). The receptor was derived from an adult with an advanced solid tumor such as melanoma, head and neck, liver or kidney cancer. The CDR3, as DNA: TGCGCCAGCAGCCAAGACCAGGGTTTCCAGCCCCAGCATTTT. It translates to CASSQDQGFQPQHF.